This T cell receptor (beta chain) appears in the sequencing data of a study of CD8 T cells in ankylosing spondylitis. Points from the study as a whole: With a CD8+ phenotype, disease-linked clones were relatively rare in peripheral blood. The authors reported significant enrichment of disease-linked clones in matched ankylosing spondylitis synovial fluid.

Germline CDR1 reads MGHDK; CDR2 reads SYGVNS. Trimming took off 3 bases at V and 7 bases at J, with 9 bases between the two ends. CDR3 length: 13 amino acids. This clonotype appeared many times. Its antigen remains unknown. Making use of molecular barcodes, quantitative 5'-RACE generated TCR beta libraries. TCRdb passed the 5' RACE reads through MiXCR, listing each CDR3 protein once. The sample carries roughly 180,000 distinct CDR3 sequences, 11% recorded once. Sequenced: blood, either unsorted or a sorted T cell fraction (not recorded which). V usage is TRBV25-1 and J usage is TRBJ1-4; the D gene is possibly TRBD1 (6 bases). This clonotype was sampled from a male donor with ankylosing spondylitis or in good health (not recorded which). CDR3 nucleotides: TGTGCCAGCAGTGAGACAGGAGTTGAAAAACTGTTTTTT. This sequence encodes CASSETGVEKLFF.